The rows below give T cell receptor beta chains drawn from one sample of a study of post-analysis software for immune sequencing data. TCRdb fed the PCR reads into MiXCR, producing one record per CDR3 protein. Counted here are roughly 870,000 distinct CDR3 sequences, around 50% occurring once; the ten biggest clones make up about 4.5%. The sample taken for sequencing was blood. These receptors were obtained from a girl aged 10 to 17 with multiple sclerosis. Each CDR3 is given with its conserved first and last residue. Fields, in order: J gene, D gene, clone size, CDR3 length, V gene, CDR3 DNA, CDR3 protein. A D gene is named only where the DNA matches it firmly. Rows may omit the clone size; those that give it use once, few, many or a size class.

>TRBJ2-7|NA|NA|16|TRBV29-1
TGCAGCGTTGAAGCCCAGGGGTCTCGGGCCCTATACGAGCAGTACTTC
CSVEAQGSRALYEQYF
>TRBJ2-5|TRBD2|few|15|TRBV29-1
TGCAGCGTGTCGGGACTAGCGGGAGGATGGGAGACCCAGTACTTC
CSVSGLAGGWETQYF
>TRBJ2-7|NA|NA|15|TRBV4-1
TGCGCCAGCAGCCAAGAAAACACTTTCTCCTACGAGCAGTACTTC
CASSQENTFSYEQYF
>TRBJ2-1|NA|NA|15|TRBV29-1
TGCAGCGTTGTCCCTACAGGGCCGCTCCGCAATGAGCAGTTCTTC
CSVVPTGPLRNEQFF
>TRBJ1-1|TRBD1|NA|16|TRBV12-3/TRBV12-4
TGTGCCAGCAGTTTCTGGACAGGGGGCGTGAGCACTGAAGCTTTCTTT
CASSFWTGGVSTEAFF
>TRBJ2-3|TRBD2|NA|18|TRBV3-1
TGTGCCAGCAGCCCAGAACAACCGGGACTAGGTGCAAGAGATACGCAGTATTTT
CASSPEQPGLGARDTQYF
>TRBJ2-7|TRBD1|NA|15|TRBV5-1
TGCGCCAGCAGCTCGGGACAGACGATCACCTACGAGCAGTACTTC
CASSSGQTITYEQYF
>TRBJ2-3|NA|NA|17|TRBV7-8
TGTGCCAGCAGCTTAGGGTTAGCGGAAATCGGCACAGATACGCAGTATTTT
CASSLGLAEIGTDTQYF
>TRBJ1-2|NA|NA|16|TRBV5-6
TGTGCCAGCAGCTTTTCCACCGGAACAGTAAACTATGGCTACACCTTC
CASSFSTGTVNYGYTF
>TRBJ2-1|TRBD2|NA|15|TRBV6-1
TGTGCCAGCAGTGAAGGGCTAGCGGGAGTCTTTGAGCAGTTCTTC
CASSEGLAGVFEQFF
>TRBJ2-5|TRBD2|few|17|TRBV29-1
TGCAGCGGGATGAAAAAGCGGGGGGGCCTTGATTCGGAGACCCAGTACTTC
CSGMKKRGGLDSETQYF
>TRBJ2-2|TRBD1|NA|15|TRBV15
TGTGCCACCAGCAGAGGCCGGACAGGGTCGGGGGAGCTGTTTTTT
CATSRGRTGSGELFF
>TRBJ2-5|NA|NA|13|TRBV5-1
TGCGCCAGCAAGGAGACAGGCCAAGAGACCCAGTACTTC
CASKETGQETQYF
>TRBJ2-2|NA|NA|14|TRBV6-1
TGTGCCAGCAAGCGGCAGACGAACACCGGGGAGCTGTTTTTT
CASKRQTNTGELFF
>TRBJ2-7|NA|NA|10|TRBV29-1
TGCAGCGTGAGGGAGAACGAGCAGTACTTC
CSVRENEQYF
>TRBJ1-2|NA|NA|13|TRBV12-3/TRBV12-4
TGTGCCAGCAGTCGGGGGATTAACTATGGCTACACCTTC
CASSRGINYGYTF
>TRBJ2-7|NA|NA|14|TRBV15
TGTGCCACCAGCAGATCACAGGGAAGCTACGAGCAGTACTTC
CATSRSQGSYEQYF
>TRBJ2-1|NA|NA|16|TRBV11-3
TGTGCCAGCAGCTTAGATCTGGCTAGCGCCCACAATGAGCAGTTCTTC
CASSLDLASAHNEQFF
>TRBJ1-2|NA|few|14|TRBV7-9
TGTGCCAGCAGCTTACACTCGGGGTTTGATGGCTACACCTTC
CASSLHSGFDGYTF
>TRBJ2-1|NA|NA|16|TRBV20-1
TGCAGTGCTAGAGCCCGCGAGATTAGCTCCTACAATGAGCGGTTCTTC
CSARAREISSYNERFF
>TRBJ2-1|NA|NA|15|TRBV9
TGTGCCAGCAGCGTAAGTTCGGGACTGTACAATGAGCAGTTCTTC
CASSVSSGLYNEQFF
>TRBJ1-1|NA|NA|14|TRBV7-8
TGTGCCAGCAGCTTAATTCGGGAGAACACTGAAGCTTTCTTT
CASSLIRENTEAFF
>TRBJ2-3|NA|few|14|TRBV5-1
TGCGCCAGCAGCCCCCCGGCGACCACAGATACGCAGTATTTT
CASSPPATTDTQYF
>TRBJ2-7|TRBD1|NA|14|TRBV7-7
TGTGCCAGCAGCTGGGACAGGGGAGGAGAGGCCCAGTACTTC
CASSWDRGGEAQYF
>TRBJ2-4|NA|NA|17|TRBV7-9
TGTGCCAGCAGCTTATGGTCTCAAGCGCTAGCCAAAAACATTCAGTACTTC
CASSLWSQALAKNIQYF
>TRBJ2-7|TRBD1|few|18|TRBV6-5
TGTGCCAGCAGTTACCCTAGGACAGGGCAAAGCGGCTCCTACGAGCAGTACTTC
CASSYPRTGQSGSYEQYF
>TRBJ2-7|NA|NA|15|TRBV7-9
TGTGCCAGCAGCTTAGCGGTCGGGGGTGCAGCCGAGCAGTACTTC
CASSLAVGGAAEQYF
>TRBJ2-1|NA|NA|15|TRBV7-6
TGTGCCAGCAGCTTAGAGTCAGCCTCCTACAATGAGCAGTTCTTC
CASSLESASYNEQFF
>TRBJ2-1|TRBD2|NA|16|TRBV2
TGTGCCAGCAGTTTAATGGGACTAGCGGGAGATAGTGAGCAGTTCTTC
CASSLMGLAGDSEQFF
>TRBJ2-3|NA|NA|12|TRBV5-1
TGCGCCAGCAAGGATAGCACAGATACGCAGTATTTT
CASKDSTDTQYF
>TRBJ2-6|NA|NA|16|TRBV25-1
TGTGCCAGCAGTGATGACAGGTCCTCTGGGGCCAACGTCCTGACTTTC
CASSDDRSSGANVLTF
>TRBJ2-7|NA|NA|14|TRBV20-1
TGCAGTGCTAGCGTTGGGGACCACGTCTACGAGCAGTACTTC
CSASVGDHVYEQYF
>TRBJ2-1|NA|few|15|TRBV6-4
TGTGCCAGCAGTAGGGAGGCAGGGGGCTACAATGAGCAGTTCTTC
CASSREAGGYNEQFF
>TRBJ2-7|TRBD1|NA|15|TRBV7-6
TGTGCCAGCAGCTCAAACCGGGACAGGGGCCACGAGCAGTACTTC
CASSSNRDRGHEQYF
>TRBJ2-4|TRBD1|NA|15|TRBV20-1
TGCAGTGCTAGAGATCCTGAGGGGGCGCGAAACATTCAGTACTTC
CSARDPEGARNIQYF
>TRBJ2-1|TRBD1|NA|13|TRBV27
TGTGCCAGCAGTTTAGACAGGGGGGGAGAGCAGTTCTTC
CASSLDRGGEQFF
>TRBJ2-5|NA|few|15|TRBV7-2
TGTGCCAGCAGCCCAGCAGGGACACTCCAAGAGACCCAGTACTTC
CASSPAGTLQETQYF
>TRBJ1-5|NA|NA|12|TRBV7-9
TGTGCCAGCAGCCGGGACGATGTACCCCAGCATTTT
CASSRDDVPQHF
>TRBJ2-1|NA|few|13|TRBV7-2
TGTGCCAGCAGCTTTCTCCTCCCGAATGAGCAGTTCTTC
CASSFLLPNEQFF
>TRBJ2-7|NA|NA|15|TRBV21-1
TGTGCCAGCACCTATCGGACAGGGGGCTCCTACGAGCAGTACTTC
CASTYRTGGSYEQYF
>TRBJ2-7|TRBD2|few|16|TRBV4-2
TGTGCCAGCAGCCAAGAACTAGCGGGGCCTTCCTACGAGCAGTACTTC
CASSQELAGPSYEQYF
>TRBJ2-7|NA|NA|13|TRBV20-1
TGCAGTGCTAGGCATATTGGCTCCTACGAGCAGTACTTC
CSARHIGSYEQYF
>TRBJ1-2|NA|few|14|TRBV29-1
TGCAGCGTTGCCGGGACGGAATCTAACTATGGCTACACCTTC
CSVAGTESNYGYTF
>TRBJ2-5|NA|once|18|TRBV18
TGTGCCAGCTCACCATGGAGGGGCAGGGCCAGCAATACAGAGACCCAGTACTTC
CASSPWRGRASNTETQYF
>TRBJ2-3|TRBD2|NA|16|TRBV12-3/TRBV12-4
TGTGCCAGCAGTTCTAGCGGGGGCGACAGCACAGATACGCAGTATTTT
CASSSSGGDSTDTQYF
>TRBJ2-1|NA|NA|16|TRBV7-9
TGTGCCAGCAGCATGGGGGACAATCGTTGGTCCAATGGGCAGTTCTTC
CASSMGDNRWSNGQFF
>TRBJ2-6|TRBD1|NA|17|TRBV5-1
TGCGCCAGCAAGCCGGGACAGACCGTCTCTGGGGCCAACGTCCTGACTTTC
CASKPGQTVSGANVLTF
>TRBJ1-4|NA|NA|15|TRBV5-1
TGCGCCAGCAGCTCCCTAGGGGGACAAAATGAAAAACTGTTTTTT
CASSSLGGQNEKLFF
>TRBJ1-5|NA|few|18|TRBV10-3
TGTGCCATCAGTGATGGCCGCGTTTCGCCCTATAGCAATCAGCCCCAGCATTTT
CAISDGRVSPYSNQPQHF